Sequencing of this TCR beta chain was carried out in a study of cytotoxic CD8 clonotypes in ibrutinib-treated CLL. Clones were read by immunoSEQ multiplex PCR, and TCRdb kept only the in-frame ones, dropping some. This table has approximately 150,000 clones, 88% appearing once. The germline V gene encodes CDR1 MDHEN and CDR2 SYDVKM. This CDR3 is built from 14 residues. V lost 5 bases to trimming and J lost 2 bases; unmatched junction nucleotides: 6. This sequence joins TRBV28 and TRBJ2-7; 7 nucleotides align to TRBD2. The material sequenced was PBMCs, taken at disease progression, from a patient treated with ibrutinib. The receptor was derived from a human donor with chronic lymphocytic leukemia. The CDR3 coding sequence is TGTGCCAGCAGTCCAGCGGGGATTACCTACGAGCAGTACTTC. Protein: CASSPAGITYEQYF. Supplemented by reference TRBV28 and TRBJ2-7, the full variable domain reads DVKVTQSSRYLVKRTGEKVFLECVQDMDHENMFWYRQDPGLGLRLIYFSYDVKMKEKGDIPEGYSVSREKKERFSLILESASTNQTSMYLCASSPAGITYEQYFGPGTRLTVT.